This T cell receptor (beta chain) was profiled in a study of blood T cell repertoires in COVID-19. The CDR3 consists of 15 residues. Trimming shortened V by 1 base and J by 6 bases, and 14 bases separated the two germline ends. CDR1 SGHRS and CDR2 YFSETQ come from the germline V gene. Participant-given clinical history determined each cohort assignment. The assay was immunoSEQ multiplex PCR, and TCRdb's table has in-frame clones only and misses some. The table records 200,000 to 250,000 clones, 80% to 90% of them present only once. The source material was PBMCs or T cells enriched from blood (not recorded which). The source is a woman aged 25 to 39 who had been exposed to COVID-19. The chain carries TRBV5-1 and TRBJ2-1, with a weak D call TRBD2 (6 bases). This CDR3 is CASSLSASVPNEQFF. In DNA, the CDR3 is TGCGCCAGCAGCTTGTCAGCTAGCGTTCCCAATGAGCAGTTCTTC.